The clone carrying this TCR beta chain was seen a single time. The target antigen is unknown. A much larger clone differs by one base, so this may be a read error. Per the authors' pipeline: Clinicopathological groups of papillary thyroid cancer showed CDR3 differences that were used to build a distant-metastasis classifier. With MiXCR, TCRdb reprocessed the PCR reads. The V and J calls were not made by the authors but by TCRdb's processing. Of tens of thousands of clones detected, more than 15% appear once; the ten largest clones hold 8% to 11%. Germline-derived CDR1 and CDR2 are LGHNA and YNFKEQ. CDR3 length equals 18 residues. The sample comes from a study of metastatic and nonmetastatic thyroid tumors. Study as a whole: For malignant and benign thyroid patients, tumor or nodule tissue and blood were the sources whose repertoires were compared. The study's findings and limits: Reports indicated that malignant thyroid tumors showed significantly higher TCR beta diversity than benign nodules did, in blood and tumor.

Thyroid surgery was preceded by no treatment in any patient. Sequencing used blood. This chain links TRBV4-2 with TRBJ2-5; tentatively, D is TRBD2 (6 bases). The receptor was derived from a female donor with papillary thyroid cancer or a benign thyroid nodule (not recorded which). Some clones in this sample may be carry-over from other donors' samples. CDR3 nucleotides: TGTGCCAGCAGCCAAGAATTCAGCAACGGGAGAGAACAAGATACCCAGTACTTC. It is translated as CASSQEFSNGREQDTQYF.